This T cell receptor (beta chain) stems from a study of tumor-infiltrating lymphocytes in primary liver carcinoma. Regarding the study as a whole: Tumor samples exhibited a significantly greater top-250-clone fraction than blood samples (p = 0.039). Tumor region pairs overlapped more than did tumor-adjacent and tumor-blood pairs.

RNA and DNA were co-extracted from about 20-30 mg of unsorted bulk tissue. Each individual tumor supplied samples from five separate regions. Whichever tumor sample was examined, it had over 80% viable tumor cells. Concerning this clonotype itself: The antigen is unknown. A read error may produce the germline difference seen at one junction end.

With around 490 ng total RNA as template and a constant-region primer, TCR beta cDNA was made. Three nested multiplex PCR rounds of slightly modified ARM-PCR generated TCR beta libraries. Primers for the first two PCR rounds were TRBV1-TRBV30 forward primers and a C-beta reverse primer (about 10 cycles per round). TCRdb used MiXCR to reprocess the multiplex PCR reads, holding one entry per CDR3 protein. The data contain approximately 110,000 distinct CDR3 sequences, roughly 80% of them singletons. The germline V gene encodes CDR1 SQVTM and CDR2 ANQGSEA. CDR3 length: 15 amino acids. The chain carries TRBV29-1 and TRBJ2-1, with TRBD2 matching over 15 bases. Sequencing was carried out using liver tumor tissue from sampling region 3. Sample subset: tumor region T3, left-lateral pole. The receptor's source is a man in his forties with primary liver carcinoma and hepatitis B virus infection. CDR3 coding DNA: TGCCCCGTTGGACTAGCGGGAGGGTTCTACAATGAGCAGTGCTTC. It is translated as CPVGLAGGFYNEQCF.